This T cell receptor (beta chain) was captured in a study of shared clonotypes between healthy human individuals. CDR3 length: 15 amino acids. The V end lost 5 bases, the J end lost 0 bases, and 11 bases lay between the germline ends. Germline V CDR1 and CDR2: MDHEN, SYDVKM. Original processing methods: Filtering of immunoSEQ junctional sequences could not match full-length read filtering. Sequenced by immunoSEQ multiplex PCR; TCRdb stores in-frame clones only, minus some. Clone size and V and J calls were adopted from that table, with D and trimming inferred from the DNA. The sample shows over 2 million clones, less than 95% of them seen only once.

This TCR was sampled from a man aged 18 to 35 in good health. Some clones in this sample may be carry-over from other donors' samples. The rearrangement joins TRBV28 to TRBJ2-4; possible D gene TRBD1, 6 bases. Sequenced material: naive CD4+ T cells from PBMCs. Subset given: CD45RA+ positively selected. The CDR3 DNA is TGTGCCAGCAGTGGACAGTCCCTAGCCAAAAACATTCAGTACTTC. Its protein is CASSGQSLAKNIQYF.